Below, 10 T cell receptor beta chains from the same sample are listed, as sequenced in a study of cytomegalovirus exposure and HLA in healthy donors. Primers: 60 Vbeta forward and 13 Jbeta reverse. Method: immunoSEQ multiplex PCR; TCRdb's copy keeps in-frame clones and lacks some. The sample includes 90,000 to 150,000 clones, 75% of them seen just once. Sequenced material: PBMCs. These receptors came from a woman in her forties in good health and CMV-seropositive.

This chain connects TRBV6-6 to TRBJ2-7; D gene uncertain. V lost 0 bases and J 6 bases, leaving 9 bases between the germline ends. Germline lookup yields CDR1 MNHNY and CDR2 SVGAGI (reference sequence). CDR3 length: 13 amino acids. The CDR3 protein is CASSYSNSGEQYF. The DNA for the CDR3 is TGTGCCAGCAGTTACTCGAATTCGGGCGAGCAGTACTTC.

The rearrangement uses TRBV7-9 and TRBJ1-5, with TRBD1 matching 7 bases. CDR1 is SEHNR and CDR2 is FQNEAQ in the germline V gene (reference sequence). The CDR3 consists of 16 residues. V gave up 5 bases and J gave up 2 bases; unmatched junction bases: 9. The DNA for the CDR3 is TGTGCCAGCAGCCCGGCAACAGGGGTCGGCAATCAGCCCCAGCATTTT. This encodes CASSPATGVGNQPQHF.

This clone was counted a few times. V is TRBV11-2 and J is TRBJ2-1, with 11 bases identical to TRBD1. Trimming cost V 5 bases and J 5 bases; bases outside gene matches: 8. CDR1 SGHAT and CDR2 FQNNGV come from the germline V gene. CDR3 size: 16 residues. CDR3 protein: CASSPQGQGGHNEQFF. Written as DNA, the CDR3 is TGTGCCAGCAGCCCCCAGGGACAGGGGGGCCACAATGAGCAGTTCTTC.

For this clone: An end of the junction does not agree with germline; a read error may underlie this. V usage is TRBV2 and J usage is TRBJ2-4; possible D gene TRBD1, 6 bases. Germline values: CDR1 SNHLY, CDR2 FYNNEI. This CDR3 has 12 residues. The CDR3 sequence is CASSVDRNIQHF. The CDR3 nucleotides are TGTGCCAGCAGTGTGGACAGAAACATTCAGCACTTC. Looking up the rest from reference TRBV2 and TRBJ2-4 gives the full variable domain: EPEVTQTPSHQVTQMGQEVILRCVPISNHLYFYWYRQILGQKVEFLVSFYNNEISEKSEIFDDQFSVERPDGSNFTLKIRSTKLEDSAMYFCASSVDRNIQHFGAGTRLSVL.

J is TRBJ2-3 and V is TRBV12-5, with 9 bases aligning to TRBD2. CDR3 size: 15 residues. Trimming removed 3 bases from V and 4 bases from J; junction bases left unmatched: 5. CDR1 LGHNT and CDR2 FRNRAP come from the germline V gene. The CDR3 nucleotides are TGTGCTAGTGGTTTTCGGACTAGCGATTCAGATACGCAGTATTTT. It translates to CASGFRTSDSDTQYF.

V is TRBV7-3 and J is TRBJ2-7; 12 bases align to TRBD2. Per the germline V gene, CDR1 is SGHTA and CDR2 is FQGTGA. V was pared by 4 bases and J by 5 bases, with 6 bases of the junction left unmatched. This CDR3 contains 15 residues. The CDR3 nucleotides read TGTGCCAGCAGCTCTAGCGGGAGGGCCCTCCACGAGCAGTACTTC. The encoded protein is CASSSSGRALHEQYF.

This chain uses TRBV5-6 with TRBJ2-7; D uncertain. The CDR3 length is 14 residues. Germline loops: CDR1 SGHDT, CDR2 YYEEEE. V dropped 7 bases and J dropped 0 bases, with 14 bases sitting between them. This CDR3 is CASSQVPSSYEQYF. Written as DNA, the CDR3 is TGTGCCAGCTCCCAGGTCCCCAGCTCCTACGAGCAGTACTTC.

This sequence joins TRBV9 and TRBJ2-7, with TRBD2 matching over 10 bases. V lost 4 bases, J lost 0 bases, and 10 bases stayed unmatched. CDR3 length: 17 residues. Germline assignment: CDR1 SGDLS and CDR2 YYNGEE. The CDR3 DNA reads as TGTGCCAGCAGCCAAGAGGCCGGGACTAGCGACTCCTACGAGCAGTACTTC. It encodes CASSQEAGTSDSYEQYF.

This chain joins TRBV28 and TRBJ1-3; D not certain. From germline, CDR1 is MDHEN and CDR2 SYDVKM. The CDR3 is 13 amino acids. V lost 5 bases and J lost 1, with 6 bases in between. CDR3 protein: CASSRDSGNTIYF. The CDR3 nucleotides are TGTGCCAGCAGTCGAGATTCTGGAAACACCATATATTTT.

Only one count was recorded for this clone. This chain links TRBV13 with TRBJ1-4; D is unclear. Between the trimmed V and J ends, which lost 3 bases and 6 bases, there was a span of 14 bases. CDR1 is PRHDT, CDR2 FYEKMQ, per germline (reference sequence). This CDR3 region has 15 residues. As DNA, the CDR3 is TGTGCCAGCAGCTTTTCGCCAGGATGGGATGAAAAACTGTTTTTT. It translates to CASSFSPGWDEKLFF.